Following are 28 T cell receptor beta chains from one sample sequenced in a study of human T cells and chemical hapten exposure. Time point reported: pre-sensitization, week 0. Treatment here: therapeutic diphenylcyclopropenone sensitization with weekly scalp DPC. Each CDR3 protein is one row after TCRdb ran MiXCR on the RACE reads. The sample lists about 53,000 distinct CDR3 sequences; roughly 9.8% were seen once. The sequenced sample was whole blood, obtained in connection with sensitization to the hapten diphenylcyclopropenone (DPC). These TCRs come from a man aged 40-49 years with alopecia areata. Some clones in this sample may be carry-over from other donors' samples.

The chain uses TRBV28 and TRBJ1-6; possible D gene TRBD1, 5 bases. Germline V gene lookup returns CDR1 MDHEN and CDR2 SYDVKM. The CDR3 runs 14 residues. V was cut by 2 bases and J by 10 bases, with 12 bases left in between. The CDR3 DNA follows: TGTGCCAGCAGTTTAGGGACGGGAAAATCACCCCTCCACTTT. Its translation is CASSLGTGKSPLHF.

There are many counts of this clonotype. The chain employs TRBV11-3 and TRBJ2-5; D possibly matches TRBD1 or TRBD2 (6 bases each). Germline values: CDR1 SGHNT, CDR2 YENEEA. This CDR3 has 15 amino acids. V lost 2 bases and J 5 bases, leaving 15 bases between the germline ends. Here the CDR3 reads CASSLPSGGGETQYF. CDR3 nucleotide sequence: TGTGCCAGCAGCTTACCCAGCGGAGGGGGGGAGACCCAGTACTTC.

This clonotype showed up just a few times. The chain is built from TRBV24-1 and TRBJ2-4; 9 nucleotides agree with TRBD1. V was pared by 4 bases and J by 0 bases, with 6 bases of the junction left unmatched. Germline CDR1 is KGHDR and CDR2 is SFDVKD. CDR3 length equals 17 residues. CDR3 residues: CATSDAGTGLAKNIQYF. In DNA form, the CDR3 reads TGTGCCACCAGTGACGCCGGGACAGGGCTAGCCAAAAACATTCAGTACTTC.

There are many counts of this clonotype. The chain carries TRBV10-3 and TRBJ2-4; 7 bases match TRBD1. J gave up 0 bases and V 6 bases, and 8 bases lay outside the gene matches. Per germline, CDR1 ENHRY and CDR2 SYGVKD. The CDR3 sequence is 16 residues long. The chain's CDR3 is CAISQGQVLAKNIQYF. Written as DNA, the CDR3 is TGTGCCATCAGCCAAGGACAGGTGCTAGCCAAAAACATTCAGTACTTC.

The rearrangement uses TRBV28 and TRBJ2-7; 9 bases agree with TRBD2. The germline V gene has CDR1 MDHEN and CDR2 SYDVKM. After removal of 0 bases from V and 4 bases from J, the junction contained 1 base not matched to a gene. The CDR3 is made up of 14 amino acids. In DNA form, the CDR3 reads TGTGCCAGCAGTTTATGGACTAGCGGTTACGAGCAGTACTTC. Its translation is CASSLWTSGYEQYF.

This clonotype was counted a few times. The rearrangement joins TRBV2 to TRBJ2-1; 9 bases agree with TRBD2. The CDR3 contains 14 residues. After removal of 3 bases from V and 7 bases from J, the junction contained 4 bases not matched to a gene. CDR1 SNHLY and CDR2 FYNNEI come from the germline V gene. In nucleotides, the CDR3 is TGTGCCAGCAGTGAGTGGCTAGCGGGGAATGAGCAGTTCTTC. Amino acids: CASSEWLAGNEQFF.

The sample holds a few counts of this clonotype. The J gene is TRBJ2-1, the V gene TRBV4-1; D is uncertain. Germline V gene data show CDR1 as MGHRA and CDR2 as YSYEKL. V lost 0 bases, J lost 8 bases, and 5 bases lay in between. This CDR3 has 12 residues. The CDR3 protein is CASSQDLDEQFF. The CDR3 region has the DNA TGCGCCAGCAGCCAAGATTTAGATGAGCAGTTCTTC.

The rearrangement links TRBV10-2 to TRBJ2-4, with D perhaps TRBD2 (6 bases). Germline loops: CDR1 WSHSY, CDR2 SAAADI. CDR3 length: 14 residues. Trimming shortened V by 9 bases and J by 10 bases, and 22 bases separated the two germline ends. The CDR3 DNA is TGCGCCAGTGGGGGGACCGGTACATTGGTAATTCAGTACTTC. This codes for CASGGTGTLVIQYF.

This clonotype was picked up many times. The rearrangement joins TRBV5-4 to TRBJ2-5; D may be TRBD1 (5 bases). The CDR3 consists of 12 residues. Germline-derived CDR1 and CDR2 are SGHNT and YYREEE (reference sequence). With 4 bases removed from V and 4 bases from J, the gap between germline ends came to 8 bases. The CDR3 spells CASSTTGETQYF. CDR3 bases: TGTGCCAGCAGCACCACAGGAGAGACCCAGTACTTC.

This clonotype was observed many times. The chain is built from TRBV6-5 and TRBJ2-1, with 7 positions matching TRBD2. V trimming: 5 bases; J trimming: 4 bases; junction bases outside the gene matches: 8. Germline V gene data show CDR1 as MNHEY and CDR2 as SVGAGI. The CDR3 has 15 residues. The CDR3 nucleotides are TGTGCCAGCAGTACCCCCATAGCGGGTTACAATGAGCAGTTCTTC. Its protein is CASSTPIAGYNEQFF.

This clonotype was recorded a few times. The rearrangement joins TRBV3-1 to TRBJ2-1; 7 bases align to TRBD1. J lost 6 bases, V lost 1 base, and 0 bases had no gene match. Germline V gives CDR1 LGHDT, CDR2 YNNKEL (reference sequence). The CDR3 spans 13 residues. The CDR3 DNA is TGTGCCAGCAGCCAAGGGACAGGCAATGAGCAGTTCTTC. Translated, it gives CASSQGTGNEQFF.

This clonotype occurred a few times. V and J are TRBV29-1 and TRBJ2-3; 7 bases map to TRBD2. CDR3 length: 15 residues. Germline loops: CDR1 SQVTM, CDR2 ANQGSEA. V lost 7 bases, J lost 1 base, and 11 bases stayed unmatched. CDR3 protein: CSATSPAGGTDTQYF. The CDR3 DNA reads as TGCAGCGCAACATCCCCCGCGGGAGGCACAGATACGCAGTATTTT.

In the case of this clonotype: A much larger clone lies a single base off, so this may be a read error. The chain is built from TRBV3-1 and TRBJ2-2; the D is unclear. The V end was cut by 4 bases, the J end by 0 bases, with 9 bases between. The CDR3 covers 15 residues. The germline CDR1 and CDR2 sequences are LGHDT and YNNKEL (reference sequence). CDR3 sequence reads: CASSPATANTGELFF. The CDR3 nucleotides read TGTGCCAGCAGCCCGGCCACAGCGAACACCGGGGAGCTGTTTTTT. Full variable domain (rest looked up from reference TRBV3-1 and TRBJ2-2): DTAVSQTPKYLVTQMGNDKSIKCEQNLGHDTMYWYKQDSKKFLKIMFSYNNKELIINETVPNRFSPKSPDKAHLNLHINSLELGDSAVYFCASSPATANTGELFFGEGSRLTVL.

This clonotype was seen a few times. The chain combines TRBV7-3 with TRBJ1-6, with 8 bases aligning to TRBD1. The ends lost 1 base at V and 6 bases at J; junction bases unmatched: 5. Germline CDR1 is SGHTA and CDR2 is FQGTGA. The length of the CDR3 is 16 residues. The CDR3 DNA follows: TGTGCCAGCAGCTTAAGCGGGACAGGTGGTAATTCACCCCTCCACTTT. It is translated as CASSLSGTGGNSPLHF.

V gene TRBV11-2 combines with J gene TRBJ1-2; 7 positions agree with TRBD1. CDR3 size: 16 residues. Trimming took 4 bases from V and 8 from J; bases not matched to a gene: 16. Looked up from germline, CDR1 is SGHAT and CDR2 is FQNNGV. The CDR3 loop is CASSSSRGGSVYGYTF. In DNA form, the CDR3 reads TGTGCCAGCAGCTCCAGCCGAGGGGGCTCGGTATACGGCTACACCTTC.

Only a few counts were recorded for this clonotype. The chain recombines TRBV2 with TRBJ1-1, with D possibly matching TRBD1 (5 bases). Per germline, CDR1 SNHLY and CDR2 FYNNEI. Deletions cut 6 bases from V and 7 bases from J, with 15 bases between. The length of the CDR3 is 13 residues. DNA of the CDR3: TGTGCCAGCAGCAGACAGACAACAGGTGAAGCTTTCTTT. Translating gives CASSRQTTGEAFF.

V and J are TRBV12-3 or TRBV12-4 and TRBJ1-4, with D perhaps TRBD1 (6 bases). V was clipped by 1 base and J by 3 bases, with 9 bases between them. CDR3 length: 15 residues. The CDR3 DNA reads TGTGCCAGCAGTTTAGGGGGGGCAGCTAATGAAAAACTGTTTTTT. It encodes CASSLGGAANEKLFF.

The chain recombines TRBV6-6 with TRBJ2-3; TRBD2 matches at 11 bases. After removal of 2 bases from V and 3 bases from J, the junction contained 4 bases not matched to a gene. There are 16 residues in the CDR3. Germline V gives CDR1 MNHNY, CDR2 SVGAGI (reference sequence). CDR3 protein: CASSYPSSGRTDTQYF. The CDR3 nucleotides are TGTGCCAGCAGTTACCCGTCTAGCGGGAGGACAGATACGCAGTATTTT.

Only a few counts were recorded for this clonotype. The chain recombines TRBV7-2 with TRBJ2-7, with D possibly TRBD1 on 6 matching bases. The germline CDR1 and CDR2 sequences are SGHTA and FQGNSA. V lost 5 bases and J 3 bases, leaving 8 bases between the germline ends. The CDR3 runs to 12 residues. The CDR3 sequence: CASSQDSYEQYF. In nucleotides, the CDR3 is TGTGCCAGCAGCCAGGACAGCTACGAGCAGTACTTC. Using reference TRBV7-2 and TRBJ2-7 for the parts outside the CDR3, the full variable domain is GAGVSQSPSNKVTEKGKDVELRCDPISGHTALYWYRQSLGQGLEFLIYFQGNSAPDKSGLPSDRFSAERTGGSVSTLTIQRTQQEDSAVYLCASSQDSYEQYFGPGTRLTVT.

In this sample, this clonotype turned up a few times. This rearrangement joins TRBV5-4 to TRBJ2-7; the D gene is possibly TRBD1 (5 bases). There are 14 residues in the CDR3. The V end was cut by 3 bases, the J end by 1 base, with 11 bases between. The germline V gene has CDR1 SGHNT and CDR2 YYREEE (reference sequence). This CDR3 reads CASSYDSRSYEQYF. The CDR3, as DNA: TGTGCCAGCAGCTACGACAGTAGATCCTACGAGCAGTACTTC.

This clonotype was picked up many times. This chain joins TRBV10-3 and TRBJ1-2; D call uncertain. The germline V gene has CDR1 ENHRY and CDR2 SYGVKD. Deletions cut 0 bases from V and 3 bases from J, with 11 bases between. The CDR3 has 15 residues. The CDR3: CAISESIASYYGYTF. The CDR3 bases are TGTGCCATCAGTGAGTCGATTGCCAGCTACTATGGCTACACCTTC.

Ten or more counts support this clonotype. The chain carries TRBV12-3 or TRBV12-4 and TRBJ1-6; D gene unclear. The V and J ends lost 1 base and 14 bases respectively, with 12 bases between them. The CDR3 has 13 amino acids. For the CDR3, the DNA is TGTGCCAGCAGTTTAGGCCAGAGTATCACCCTCCACTTT. This codes for CASSLGQSITLHF.

This clonotype was observed a few times. The chain links TRBV20-1 to TRBJ2-4; 8 bases align to TRBD1. The CDR3 spans 12 residues. In germline, CDR1 is DFQATT, CDR2 SNEGSKA (reference sequence). V shed 1 base, J shed 8 bases, and the junction held 1 base outside the gene matches. The CDR3 region is CSARAGGDIQYF. The CDR3 nucleotides read TGCAGTGCTAGAGCAGGGGGCGACATTCAGTACTTC.

There are a few counts of this clonotype. The chain links TRBV6-6 to TRBJ2-5; TRBD2 is a possible D gene (6 bases). The germline V gene encodes CDR1 MNHNY and CDR2 SVGAGI (reference sequence). The CDR3 runs 15 residues. V was shortened by 0 bases and J by 3 bases, with 11 bases between the two germline ends. The CDR3 DNA is TGTGCCAGCAGTTACTCGATGTGGAGGGAAGAGACCCAGTACTTC. Encoded protein: CASSYSMWREETQYF.

The table lists this clonotype with a few counts. The chain combines TRBV4-1 with TRBJ2-7; D call uncertain. The CDR3 spans 16 residues. Per the germline V gene, CDR1 is MGHRA and CDR2 is YSYEKL. Trimming cost V 0 bases and J 2 bases, with 14 bases left between them. Here the CDR3 reads CASSQDYPGGTYEQYF. Written as DNA, the CDR3 is TGCGCCAGCAGCCAAGATTATCCAGGCGGCACCTACGAGCAGTACTTC.

The chain joins TRBV7-3 to TRBJ2-1, with 7 bases matching TRBD2. The CDR3 totals 15 residues. The J segment lost 3 bases and the V segment lost 5 bases, leaving 7 bases of the junction unmatched. Germline V gene sequence: CDR1 SGHTA, CDR2 FQGTGA. CDR3 amino acids: CASSQGLADYNEQFF. The CDR3 coding sequence is TGTGCCAGCAGCCAAGGGCTAGCGGACTACAATGAGCAGTTCTTC. Based on the CDR3 plus reference TRBV7-3 and TRBJ2-1, the full variable domain is GAGVSQTPSNKVTEKGKYVELRCDPISGHTALYWYRQSLGQGPEFLIYFQGTGAADDSGLPNDRFFAVRPEGSVSTLKIQRTERGDSAVYLCASSQGLADYNEQFFGPGTRLTVL.

The sample holds one count of this clonotype. The junction shows a germline mismatch at one end, possibly a read error. The chain couples TRBV7-8 to TRBJ2-3, with a possible D match to TRBD1 (6 bases). This CDR3 is built from 16 residues. CDR1 SGHVS and CDR2 FQNEAQ come from the germline V gene. The CDR3 coding sequence is TGTCCCAGCAGCTTACGTGTGGGGGCGTCGGGAGATACGCAGTATTTT. It is translated as CPSSLRVGASGDTQYF.

The chain recombines TRBV13 with TRBJ2-5; TRBD1 might be the D (6 bases). CDR3 size: 15 residues. CDR1 and CDR2 (germline): PRHDT, FYEKMQ (reference sequence). The V gene lost 2 bases and the J gene lost 5 bases, with 15 bases spanning the gap. CDR3 nucleotides: TGTGCCAGCAGCTTAAGACAGGTCCCGCACGAGACCCAGTACTTC. Its protein is CASSLRQVPHETQYF.